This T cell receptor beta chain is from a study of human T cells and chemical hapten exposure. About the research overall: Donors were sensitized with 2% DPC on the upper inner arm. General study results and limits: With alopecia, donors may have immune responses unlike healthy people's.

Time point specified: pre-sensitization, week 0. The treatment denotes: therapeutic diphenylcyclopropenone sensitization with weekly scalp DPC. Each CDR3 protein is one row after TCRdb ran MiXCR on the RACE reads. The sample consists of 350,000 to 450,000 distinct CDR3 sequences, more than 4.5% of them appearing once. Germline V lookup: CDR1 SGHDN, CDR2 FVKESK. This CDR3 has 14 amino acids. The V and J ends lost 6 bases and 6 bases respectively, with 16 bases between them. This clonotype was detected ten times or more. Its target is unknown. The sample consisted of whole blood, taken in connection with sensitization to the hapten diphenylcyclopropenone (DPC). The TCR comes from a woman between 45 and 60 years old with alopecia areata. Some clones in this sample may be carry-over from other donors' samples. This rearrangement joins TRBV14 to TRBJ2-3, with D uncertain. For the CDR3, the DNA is TGTGCCAGCAGTTCGGCGGACCTCAGGGATACGCAGTATTTT. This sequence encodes CASSSADLRDTQYF.